This T cell receptor beta chain was sequenced during a study of cytomegalovirus exposure and HLA in healthy donors. The donors formed part of the approximately 130-subject validation cohort, distinct from the roughly 620-subject first cohort. Overall study results and limits: It was 150 or so TCR beta chains that were listed as cytomegalovirus-associated. Despite most TCR sequences being rare, some public TCRs occurred in many donors. First-cohort TCR clusters were later found to tend to co-occur in the 90 to 150 validation repertoires.

For this clone: Antigen unknown.

Profiled with immunoSEQ multiplex PCR; TCRdb holds only in-frame clones, not every one. The sample lists 200,000 to 250,000 clones; approximately 87% were seen once. The specimen was PBMCs. The TCR comes from a young woman in good health and CMV-seronegative.

The CDR3 sequence: CASSPLGQGLNEKLFF. The CDR3 bases are TGTGCCAGCAGTCCGCTGGGACAGGGGTTGAATGAAAAACTGTTTTTT. This chain links TRBV27 with TRBJ1-4; TRBD1 matches at 10 bases. This CDR3 is built from 16 residues. Germline trimming cut 5 bases from V and 5 bases from J; bases unmatched to any gene: 8. Germline V CDR1 and CDR2: MNHEY, SMNVEV (reference sequence).